This T cell receptor (beta chain) was documented in a study of early T cells in non-severe SARS-CoV-2 infection. Study details: Unsorted whole blood bulk RNA was sequenced, with unpaired chains.

Germline CDR1 reads SGHAT; CDR2 reads FQNNGV. The CDR3 runs 14 residues. V lost 7 bases and J lost 3, with 16 bases in between. Individually, cDNA molecules had unique molecular identifiers attached to them. TCRdb called the 5' RACE reads again in MiXCR, with one record for every CDR3 protein. The sample yields roughly 60,000 distinct CDR3 sequences, 10% to 15% seen once. V and J are TRBV11-2 and TRBJ2-7, with D possibly matching TRBD2 (6 bases). The sample consisted of whole blood. The TCR sequence derives from an adult who was a healthcare worker with PCR-confirmed SARS-CoV-2 infection or an uninfected control (not recorded which). CDR3 in DNA: TGTGCCAGCACCCAGGCAGGGAGGTTCTACGAGCAGTACTTC. This codes for CASTQAGRFYEQYF.